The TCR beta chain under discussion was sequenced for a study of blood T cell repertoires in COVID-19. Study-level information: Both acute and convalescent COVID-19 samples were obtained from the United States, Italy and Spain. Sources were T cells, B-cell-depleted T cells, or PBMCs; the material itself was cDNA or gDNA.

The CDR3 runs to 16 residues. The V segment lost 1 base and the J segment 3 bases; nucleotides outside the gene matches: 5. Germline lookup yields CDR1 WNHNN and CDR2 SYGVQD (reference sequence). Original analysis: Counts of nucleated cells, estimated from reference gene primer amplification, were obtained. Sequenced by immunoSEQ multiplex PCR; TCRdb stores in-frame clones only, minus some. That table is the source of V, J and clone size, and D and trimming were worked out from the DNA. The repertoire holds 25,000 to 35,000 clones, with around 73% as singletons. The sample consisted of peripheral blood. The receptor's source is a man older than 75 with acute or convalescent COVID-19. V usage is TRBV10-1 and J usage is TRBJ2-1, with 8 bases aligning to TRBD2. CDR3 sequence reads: CASSELPSGLYNEQFF. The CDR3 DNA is TGCGCCAGCAGTGAGTTACCTAGCGGGCTCTACAATGAGCAGTTCTTC.